This is a list of T cell receptor beta chains from one sample in a study of CD8+ T cells in alopecia areata. Data came from immunoSEQ multiplex PCR; TCRdb stores just in-frame clones and leaves some out. The sample lists more than 90,000 clones, around 50% seen once, with 12% in the top ten. The specimen comprised CD8+ T cells sorted from blood, sampled at week 24, from a patient treated with tofacitinib. These receptors all come from a human donor with alopecia areata. The CDR3 runs from the conserved cysteine through the conserved F or W. A D gene is named only where the DNA matches it firmly. For some rows the clone size is stated as once, few or many, or as a class when expanded; others skip it.

TRBV4-1,few,TRBJ1-1,TRBD1,CASSEGTGYEAFF,TGCGCCAGCAGCGAAGGGACAGGCTACGAAGCTTTCTTT
TRBV2,once,TRBJ1-1,-,CASSETGVMNTEAFF,TGTGCCAGCAGTGAAACGGGTGTTATGAACACTGAAGCTTTCTTT
TRBV18,-,TRBJ1-2,-,CASSPPDGHGYTF,TGTGCCAGCTCACCACCGGACGGTCATGGCTACACCTTC
TRBV4-1,-,TRBJ2-2,-,CASSQVPDFAGELFF,TGCGCCAGCAGCCAAGTGCCTGACTTTGCCGGGGAGCTGTTTTTT
TRBV7-9,-,TRBJ2-7,-,CASDYFDQGGEQYF,TGTGCCAGCGACTACTTTGACCAGGGAGGCGAGCAGTACTTC
TRBV29-1,few,TRBJ2-7,-,CSVVGATYEQYF,TGCAGCGTTGTGGGGGCCACCTACGAGCAGTACTTC
TRBV5-1,-,TRBJ2-3,-,CASSSHADTQYF,TGCGCCAGCAGCTCTCACGCAGATACGCAGTATTTT
TRBV4-1,once,TRBJ2-7,-,CASSLSRQLGGEQYF,TGCGCCAGCAGCCTTTCCCGACAGCTAGGCGGTGAGCAGTACTTC
TRBV29-1,few,TRBJ2-7,-,CSAFPHRHFSYEQYF,TGCAGCGCCTTCCCCCACCGACACTTCTCCTACGAGCAGTACTTC
TRBV9,few,TRBJ1-4,TRBD1,CASSVAPGQGGEKLFF,TGTGCCAGCAGCGTAGCGCCTGGACAGGGAGGCGAAAAACTGTTTTTT
TRBV6-5,-,TRBJ2-7,-,CASSSDTYEQYF,TGTGCCAGCAGTTCCGACACCTACGAGCAGTACTTC
TRBV13,-,TRBJ2-1,-,CASSLVPDNEQFF,TGTGCCAGCAGCTTAGTGCCCGACAATGAGCAGTTCTTC
TRBV9,-,TRBJ2-7,-,CASSQQGIASYEQYF,TGCGCCAGCAGCCAACAGGGTATAGCGTCCTACGAGCAGTACTTC
TRBV27,-,TRBJ2-7,-,CASSFGPIFRNEQYF,TGTGCCAGCAGTTTTGGGCCCATCTTCCGCAACGAGCAGTACTTC
TRBV7-8,-,TRBJ2-1,TRBD2,CASSLDLAGGGSYNEQFF,TGTGCCAGCAGCTTAGATCTAGCGGGGGGCGGCTCCTACAATGAGCAGTTCTTC
TRBV5-6,-,TRBJ2-1,TRBD2,CASAWGGGPAYNEQFF,TGTGCCAGCGCCTGGGGCGGGGGGCCGGCCTACAATGAGCAGTTCTTC
TRBV29-1,-,TRBJ2-3,TRBD1,CSVDPDRGRDTQYF,TGCAGCGTTGATCCCGACAGGGGTAGAGATACGCAGTATTTT
TRBV20-1,-,TRBJ2-1,-,CSARDLDEQFF,TGCAGTGCTAGAGATCTGGATGAGCAGTTCTTC
TRBV30,-,TRBJ1-1,-,CAWSQGLLNTEAFF,TGTGCCTGGAGTCAGGGGCTTTTGAACACTGAAGCTTTCTTT
TRBV11-2,few,TRBJ2-4,-,CASSLEWGAGDIQYF,TGTGCCAGCAGCTTAGAGTGGGGGGCCGGGGACATTCAGTACTTC
TRBV7-2,-,TRBJ2-3,TRBD2,CASSSGLATDTQYF,TGTGCCAGCAGTTCTGGACTAGCGACAGATACGCAGTATTTT
TRBV30,-,TRBJ2-1,-,CAWSVRGDEQFF,TGTGCCTGGAGTGTACGAGGGGATGAGCAGTTCTTC
TRBV4-3,-,TRBJ1-5,TRBD1,CASSQETGTGTNQPQHF,TGCGCCAGCAGCCAAGAGACCGGGACAGGGACCAATCAGCCCCAGCATTTT
TRBV5-6,few,TRBJ2-1,TRBD2,CASSYLSGVNEQFF,TGTGCCAGCAGCTATCTTAGCGGGGTCAATGAGCAGTTCTTC
TRBV13,few,TRBJ2-1,-,CASSSGSYNEQFF,TGTGCCAGCAGCTCCGGGTCCTACAATGAGCAGTTCTTC
TRBV7-9,-,TRBJ2-7,TRBD2,CATWTSGAHEQYF,TGTGCCACCTGGACTAGCGGGGCCCACGAGCAGTACTTC